Listed below are T cell receptor beta chains from one sample, sequenced in a study of blood T cell repertoires in COVID-19. Assay used: immunoSEQ multiplex PCR; TCRdb lists only in-frame clones, some missing. Found here are roughly 190,000 clones, 76% of them singletons; the top ten hold roughly 8.7%. The material sequenced was peripheral blood. Every receptor here comes from a woman aged 45-59 years with active or convalescent COVID-19. Both conserved end residues are part of each CDR3. D genes are given only for firm matches. Where a row states a size, it is once, few, many or the class of an expanded clone; other rows omit it.

>NA|TRBJ1-2|TRBV4-3|NA
TGCGCCAGCAGCCAAGACGGACAGTCCCCATATGGCTACACCTTC
CASSQDGQSPYGYTF
>NA|TRBJ1-5|TRBV28|NA
TGTGCCAGCAGTTTATACGAGAATCAGCCCCAGCATTTT
CASSLYENQPQHF
>NA|TRBJ2-5|TRBV5-1|TRBD2
TGCGCCAGCAGCCAAGGGTTAGCGGGGGGTTACCAAGAGACCCAGTACTTC
CASSQGLAGGYQETQYF
>NA|TRBJ2-2|TRBV27|TRBD1
TGTGCCAGCAGTTCCTTCCTACAGGGGGCGCGGGCGGGAGTGGTCACCGGGGAGCTGTTTTTT
CASSSFLQGARAGVVTGELFF
>NA|TRBJ2-1|TRBV7-6|NA
TGTGCCAGCAGCAACCTTAGGGGCGGCCCTTCCCACAATGAGCAGTTCTTC
CASSNLRGGPSHNEQFF
>NA|TRBJ2-1|TRBV18|TRBD2
TGTGCCAGCTCACCACGGACTAGCGGGGGGGCGGGGAATGAGCAGTTCTTC
CASSPRTSGGAGNEQFF
>NA|TRBJ1-4|TRBV5-1|TRBD1
TGCGCCAGCAGCCCATCGGGACAGGATGAAAAACTGTTTTTT
CASSPSGQDEKLFF
>NA|TRBJ2-1|TRBV7-7|NA
TGTGCCAGCAGCCCCGGGCGGGAGAGGGGGAATGAGCAGTTCTTC
CASSPGRERGNEQFF
>NA|TRBJ2-1|TRBV4-3|NA
TGCGCCAGCAGCCACGGACTGGAGAACCACGGTGAGCAGTTCTTC
CASSHGLENHGEQFF
>NA|TRBJ2-2|TRBV6-1|TRBD2
TGTGCCAGCAGTGAACTCGGGGGGGAAACCGGGGAGCTGTTTTTT
CASSELGGETGELFF
>NA|TRBJ2-3|TRBV9|TRBD2
TGTGCCAGCAGCGTATTTGGCGGGGGGAGCACAGATACGCAGTATTTT
CASSVFGGGSTDTQYF
>few|TRBJ2-7|TRBV30|NA
TGTGCCTGGAGTGTAGTGGGAGCTGACGAGCAGTACTTC
CAWSVVGADEQYF
>NA|TRBJ2-5|TRBV9|TRBD2
TGTGCCAGCAGCGTAGGAGGCACGGGAGGGGAGACCCAGTACTTC
CASSVGGTGGETQYF
>NA|TRBJ1-1|TRBV30|TRBD1
TGTGCCTGGAGTGGTTGGGACAGGGGGTTAACTTTCTTT
CAWSGWDRGLTFF
>once|TRBJ2-3|TRBV6-1|NA
TGTGCCAGCAGTGAATGGGGGACTAGCACAGATACGCAGTATTTT
CASSEWGTSTDTQYF
>NA|TRBJ2-5|TRBV9|NA
TGTGCCAGCAGCGCACCAGGGTCTACCGGGACCCAGTACTTC
CASSAPGSTGTQYF
>NA|TRBJ2-3|TRBV29-1|NA
TGCAGCGCAGGGCGGGGAACAGATACGCAGTATTTT
CSAGRGTDTQYF
>NA|TRBJ1-1|TRBV7-2|NA
TGTGCCAGCAGCTTAGATGGGGCAGACGAAACTGAAGCTTTCTTT
CASSLDGADETEAFF
>NA|TRBJ2-5|TRBV19|TRBD1
TGTGCCAGTAGTCCCCCGGGACAGTGGGAGACCCAGTACTTC
CASSPPGQWETQYF
>NA|TRBJ1-2|TRBV6-6|TRBD1
TGTGCCAGCAGTTCCTCACGACAGGGGGCGAATGGCTACACCTTC
CASSSSRQGANGYTF
>NA|TRBJ2-7|TRBV6-2/TRBV6-3|NA
TGTGCCAGCAGTTACCCAACCTACGAGCAGTACTTC
CASSYPTYEQYF
>NA|TRBJ2-7|TRBV7-2|TRBD2
TGTGCCAGCAGCCCCCGAAAAGCGGGGTTATACGAGCAGTACTTC
CASSPRKAGLYEQYF